This is a list of T cell receptor beta chains from one sample in a study of breast tumors, draining lymph nodes, adjacent tissues. TCRdb re-called the multiplex PCR reads with MiXCR, one entry per CDR3 protein. Here the sample spans about 200,000 distinct CDR3 sequences, around 33% being singletons. Sequencing was performed on axillary lymph node tissue. Source of these receptors: a female donor with breast cancer. Some clones in this sample may be carry-over from other donors' samples. Each CDR3 is given with its conserved first and last residue. A D gene is named only where the DNA matches it firmly. Expanded clones get a size class; other rows say once, few or many, or leave the size out.

>TRBV6-5|many|TRBD1|TRBJ2-2
CASSRTGGLAGELFF
TGTGCCAGCAGCCGGACAGGGGGCTTGGCCGGGGAGCTGTTTTTT
>TRBV5-1|.|.|TRBJ2-1
CASSLNGGEYNEQFF
TGCGCCAGCAGCTTGAATGGCGGGGAGTACAATGAGCAGTTCTTC
>TRBV29-1|many|.|TRBJ2-7
CSVEDGSYEQYF
TGCAGCGTTGAAGACGGATCCTACGAGCAGTACTTC
>TRBV19|.|.|TRBJ2-2
CASKGSGSNTGELFF
TGTGCCAGTAAAGGGTCGGGGTCGAACACCGGGGAGCTGTTTTTT
>TRBV20-1|.|.|TRBJ1-1
CSVRDPNTEAFF
TGCAGCGTTCGGGACCCGAACACTGAAGCTTTCTTT
>TRBV10-2|once|.|TRBJ2-7
CASSGGFEQYF
TGCGCCAGCAGTGGGGGGTTCGAGCAGTACTTC
>TRBV5-4|.|.|TRBJ1-1
CASSLGRGVNTEAFF
TGTGCCAGCAGCTTGGGACGTGGAGTGAACACTGAAGCTTTCTTT
>TRBV3-1|many|.|TRBJ2-7
CASSQMAGVPYEQYF
TGTGCCAGCAGCCAAATGGCGGGTGTTCCCTACGAGCAGTACTTC
>TRBV3-2|few|.|TRBJ2-7
CASSQDGTSPYEQYF
TGTGCCAGCAGCCAAGATGGGACTAGTCCGTACGAGCAGTACTTC
>TRBV5-6|many|.|TRBJ1-2
CASIPGGQYYGYTF
TGTGCCAGCATCCCGGGCGGGCAGTACTATGGCTACACCTTC
>TRBV7-2|many|TRBD1|TRBJ1-5
CASSLGQGGDQPQHF
TGTGCCAGCAGCCTCGGACAGGGGGGGGATCAGCCCCAGCATTTT
>TRBV7-2|many|.|TRBJ2-1
CASSRGAQFF
TGTGCCAGCAGCCGCGGGGCGCAGTTCTTC
>TRBV6-6|many|.|TRBJ1-5
CASSTRTESNQPQHF
TGTGCCAGCAGTACTAGGACGGAGAGCAATCAGCCCCAGCATTTT
>TRBV5-8|many|TRBD1|TRBJ1-6
CASSSGTVNSPLHF
TGTGCCAGCAGCTCTGGGACAGTCAATTCACCCCTCCACTTT
>TRBV5-1|few|.|TRBJ1-1
CASSDDGNTEAFF
TGCGCCAGCAGCGACGACGGCAACACTGAAGCTTTCTTT
>TRBV7-8|.|.|TRBJ2-7
CASSLGSTGTTYEQYF
TGTGCCAGCAGCTTAGGCTCTACAGGGACTACCTACGAGCAGTACTTC
>TRBV6-4|.|.|TRBJ1-2
CASSSGTGLYGYTF
TGTGCCAGCAGTTCGGGGACGGGTCTCTATGGCTACACCTTC
>TRBV6-5|.|.|TRBJ2-1
CASSLRPWTSPEQFF
TGTGCCAGCAGTCTCCGGCCTTGGACCTCCCCTGAGCAGTTCTTC
>TRBV12-3/TRBV12-4|.|.|TRBJ2-7
CASSFRRESEQYF
TGTGCCAGCAGTTTTCGCAGGGAATCCGAGCAGTACTTC
>TRBV19|once|TRBD1|TRBJ1-3
CASSIDRAGNTIYF
TGTGCCAGTAGTATCGACAGGGCTGGAAACACCATATATTTT
>TRBV28|many|TRBD1|TRBJ2-5
CASTGRGQKETQYF
TGTGCCAGCACTGGAAGGGGACAGAAAGAGACCCAGTACTTC
>TRBV2|many|TRBD2|TRBJ2-3
CASSEGSGRSGDTQYF
TGTGCCAGCAGTGAGGGTAGCGGGAGGTCGGGAGATACGCAGTATTTT
>TRBV6-1|many|TRBD1|TRBJ2-2
CATQTGSNTGELFF
TGTGCCACACAGACAGGGTCGAACACCGGGGAGCTGTTTTTT
>TRBV20-1|.|TRBD1|TRBJ1-4
CSARAFGTGFGAEKLFF
TGCAGTGCTAGGGCGTTCGGGACAGGGTTTGGAGCTGAAAAACTGTTTTTT
>TRBV20-1|many|.|TRBJ1-4
CSARAREKLFF
TGCAGTGCTAGAGCCCGGGAAAAACTGTTTTTT
>TRBV9|few|.|TRBJ1-1
CASSVIGGTEAFF
TGTGCCAGCAGCGTAATAGGGGGGACTGAAGCTTTCTTT
>TRBV5-5|few|.|TRBJ1-1
CASSFSTGYTEAFF
TGTGCCAGCAGCTTTTCCACAGGGTACACTGAAGCTTTCTTT
>TRBV7-9|many|TRBD1|TRBJ1-2
CASSFRQGPGYTF
TGTGCCAGCAGCTTCCGACAGGGACCTGGCTACACCTTC
>TRBV7-9|many|TRBD2|TRBJ2-1
CASSGGLAGVSNEQFF
TGTGCCAGCAGCGGCGGACTAGCGGGAGTTAGCAATGAGCAGTTCTTC
>TRBV2|.|.|TRBJ2-5
CASSSMERSGPQYF
TGTGCCAGCAGTTCCATGGAGCGATCAGGGCCCCAGTACTTC
>TRBV7-2|many|.|TRBJ1-2
CASSPRQISGYTF
TGTGCCAGCAGCCCCCGCCAGATCTCTGGCTACACCTTC
>TRBV7-9|.|.|TRBJ1-2
CASSYDRSSGNTF
TGTGCCAGCAGCTACGACAGGTCCTCTGGAAACACCTTC
>TRBV12-3/TRBV12-4|many|.|TRBJ2-1
CASRLGHSSYNEQFF
TGTGCCAGCAGATTAGGACACAGCTCATACAATGAGCAGTTCTTC
>TRBV7-9|.|.|TRBJ2-5
CASSPTTALGAQEPQYF
TGTGCCAGCAGTCCCACCACAGCGCTGGGGGCCCAAGAGCCCCAGTACTTC
>TRBV10-3|many|TRBD2|TRBJ2-5
CAIGGGAQETQYF
TGTGCCATCGGGGGGGGAGCCCAAGAGACCCAGTACTTC
>TRBV28|many|.|TRBJ1-2
CASSPPVTGFGYTF
TGTGCCAGCAGTCCCCCCGTAACAGGGTTTGGCTACACCTTC
>TRBV19|few|TRBD1|TRBJ1-1
CASSGQGSNTEAFF
TGTGCCAGTAGCGGACAGGGATCGAACACTGAAGCTTTCTTT
>TRBV20-1|.|TRBD2|TRBJ2-5
CSARDPAGMETQYF
TGCAGTGCTAGAGATCCAGCGGGAATGGAGACCCAGTACTTC
>TRBV7-2|.|.|TRBJ2-7
CTSSLARTDEQYF
TGTACCAGCAGCTTAGCCCGGACGGACGAGCAGTACTTC
>TRBV4-2|many|.|TRBJ2-3
CASSQDFGSTDTQYF
TGTGCCAGCAGCCAAGATTTCGGGAGCACAGATACGCAGTATTTT
>TRBV7-9|many|.|TRBJ2-3
CASSSSTSSDTQYF
TGTGCCAGCAGCTCCTCGACTAGTTCCGATACGCAGTATTTT
>TRBV7-3|many|.|TRBJ2-6
CASSFPGANVLTF
TGTGCCAGCAGCTTCCCTGGGGCCAACGTCCTGACTTTC
>TRBV2|many|.|TRBJ2-7
CASRQGSYEQYF
TGTGCCAGCAGGCAGGGGTCCTACGAGCAGTACTTC
>TRBV4-1|many|TRBD2|TRBJ2-7
CASSQDHRGGRVYEQYF
TGCGCCAGCAGCCAAGATCACCGGGGCGGGAGGGTATACGAGCAGTACTTC
>TRBV9|many|.|TRBJ2-5
CASSVADGFGETQYF
TGTGCCAGCAGCGTAGCTGACGGGTTTGGAGAGACCCAGTACTTC
>TRBV6-5|.|.|TRBJ1-2
CASRPGGRGDYGYTF
TGTGCCAGCAGGCCCGGGGGGCGAGGGGACTATGGCTACACCTTC
>TRBV28|many|.|TRBJ2-5
CASSLAGASLETQYF
TGTGCCAGCAGTTTAGCCGGCGCTAGTCTAGAGACCCAGTACTTC
>TRBV6-2/TRBV6-3|.|.|TRBJ1-5
CASSGYRRHSNQPQHF
TGTGCCAGCAGCGGGTACAGGAGGCATAGCAATCAGCCCCAGCATTTT
>TRBV19|.|TRBD1|TRBJ1-4
CASSIRDRGKGDEKLFF
TGTGCCAGTAGTATCCGGGACAGGGGAAAGGGGGATGAAAAACTGTTTTTT
>TRBV9|many|TRBD1|TRBJ2-7
CASSRAGGLYSYEQYF
TGTGCCAGCAGCCGGGCAGGGGGCCTATACTCCTACGAGCAGTACTTC
>TRBV9|.|TRBD2|TRBJ2-6
CASVVDGGLAGVSGANVLTF
TGTGCCAGCGTCGTAGACGGGGGACTAGCGGGAGTGAGCGGGGCCAACGTCCTGACTTTC
>TRBV29-1|.|.|TRBJ2-5
CSVSQGQETQYF
TGCAGCGTTTCACAGGGTCAAGAGACCCAGTACTTC
>TRBV5-1|many|.|TRBJ2-5
CASASQETQYF
TGCGCCAGCGCCAGCCAAGAGACCCAGTACTTC
>TRBV3-2|.|.|TRBJ2-1
CASSQDPGRPYNEQFF
TGTGCCAGCAGCCAAGATCCCGGGCGGCCCTACAATGAGCAGTTCTTC
>TRBV2|many|.|TRBJ2-5
CASSRGLQETQYF
TGTGCCAGCAGTAGGGGACTTCAAGAGACCCAGTACTTC
>TRBV24-1|many|.|TRBJ2-2
CATSETRNTGELFF
TGTGCCACCAGTGAAACGAGGAACACCGGGGAGCTGTTTTTT
>TRBV27|.|.|TRBJ1-5
CASSLAGVNQPQHF
TGTGCCAGCAGTTTGGCAGGGGTCAATCAGCCCCAGCATTTT
>TRBV7-6|.|.|TRBJ2-7
CASSLGSGRSWEQHF
TGTGCCAGCAGCTTAGGGTCTGGCAGGTCTTGGGAGCAGCACTTC
>TRBV7-9|many|.|TRBJ1-5
CASSPDGGPQHF
TGTGCCAGCAGCCCAGACGGTGGGCCCCAGCATTTT
>TRBV7-2|many|TRBD2|TRBJ2-7
CASSLEGLGGYEQYF
TGTGCCAGCAGCTTAGAGGGACTAGGCGGCTACGAGCAGTACTTC